Following are 7 T cell receptor beta chains from one sample sequenced in a study of T cell repertoires in cytomegalovirus infection. TCRdb fed the reads into MiXCR, producing one record per CDR3 protein. The table lists over 85,000 distinct CDR3 sequences, more than 15% of them singletons. Input material: PBMCs. These receptor sequences come from a human donor in good health (CMV status not recorded). Some clones in this sample may be carry-over from other donors' samples.

This rearrangement joins TRBV10-3 to TRBJ1-1; 7 nucleotides match TRBD1. Germline V gene lookup returns CDR1 ENHRY and CDR2 SYGVKD. The junction had 5 bases not matched to a gene; V was cut back by 4 bases and J by 0 bases. The CDR3 runs to 15 residues. The CDR3 nucleotides read TGTGCCATCAGTGTCTCTGGGACAGTGAACACTGAAGCTTTCTTT. Translation gives CAISVSGTVNTEAFF.

The rearrangement joins TRBV12-3 or TRBV12-4 to TRBJ1-1; D is unclear. The CDR3 contains 14 residues. With 7 bases removed from V and 3 bases from J, the gap between germline ends came to 15 bases. CDR3 in amino acids: CASTQVVRYTEAFF. For the CDR3, the DNA is TGTGCCAGCACCCAGGTGGTGCGCTACACTGAAGCTTTCTTT.

The chain combines TRBV10-3 with TRBJ2-3; D not certain. From germline, CDR1 is ENHRY and CDR2 SYGVKD. This CDR3 has 12 amino acids. V lost 5 bases to trimming and J lost 0 bases, with 3 bases between them. The CDR3 sequence: CAISKSTDTQYF. CDR3 nucleotides: TGTGCCATCAGTAAAAGCACAGATACGCAGTATTTT.

Ten or more counts support this clonotype. The chain employs TRBV7-2 and TRBJ1-1; D not resolved. Trimming removed 0 bases from V and 0 bases from J, with 8 bases in between. This CDR3 spans 15 amino acids. Per the germline V gene, CDR1 is SGHTA and CDR2 is FQGNSA. CDR3 DNA: TGTGCCAGCAGCTTAGCGCCGGGGATGAACACTGAAGCTTTCTTT. Translating it yields CASSLAPGMNTEAFF.

This clonotype has a handful of counts. The CDR3 region has the DNA TGTGCCAGCAGCGCGTTAGGAAATCAGCCCCAGCATTTT. It specifies CASSALGNQPQHF. The chain recombines TRBV7-2 with TRBJ1-5; D uncertain. V shed 5 bases and J shed 4 bases, with 9 bases lying between them. The germline V gene has CDR1 SGHTA and CDR2 FQGNSA. The CDR3 has 13 amino acids.

The J gene is TRBJ2-1, the V gene TRBV5-6; D remains ambiguous. Germline V gene data show CDR1 as SGHDT and CDR2 as YYEEEE. V lost 4 bases and J lost 4, with 15 bases in between. The CDR3 runs 15 residues. The CDR3 reads CASSPITTLYNEQFF. In DNA, the CDR3 is TGTGCCAGCAGCCCCATAACGACCCTATACAATGAGCAGTTCTTC.

CDR3 residues: CASSLDGRRTNYGYTF. As DNA, the CDR3 is TGTGCCAGCAGCTTGGACGGGCGCAGGACTAACTATGGCTACACCTTC. The V and J genes are TRBV5-4 and TRBJ1-2; D gene unclear. Germline loops: CDR1 SGHNT, CDR2 YYREEE (reference sequence). Trimming left V 0 bases short and J 0 bases short, with 12 bases between. The CDR3 has 16 amino acids.